These T cell receptor beta chains were read from a single sample in a study of T cell changes during pregnancy in multiple sclerosis. Method: immunoSEQ multiplex PCR; TCRdb's copy keeps in-frame clones and lacks some. The sample includes about 68,000 clones, under 95% seen only once; the top ten take 1.3% to 1.5%. Sequences were derived from peripheral blood, sampled in the second trimester of pregnancy. Every receptor here comes from a female donor in good health, enrolled as a control in a pregnancy study. CDR3s leave out the opening cysteine and the closing phenylalanine or tryptophan.

j_call	v_call	cdr3_aa
TRBJ2-7	TRBV19	ASSMLAREQY
TRBJ2-3	TRBV12-2	ASRLANLTGDTQY
TRBJ1-1	TRBV5-1	ASSSTFYNTEAF
TRBJ2-7	TRBV11-2	ASSPFPGLQAGDYYEQY
TRBJ1-2	TRBV6-5	ASSYSIGGARDGYT
TRBJ2-1	TRBV7-3	ASSQDRTNEQF
TRBJ1-1	TRBV28	ASSLDGNTEAF
TRBJ1-6	TRBV5-4	ASSLGPSSGGDSPLH
TRBJ1-4	TRBV2	ASSGTGGEKLF
TRBJ2-3	TRBV29-1	SVEGSGSADTQY
TRBJ2-1	TRBV4-1	ASSEVGSGRSYNEQF
TRBJ2-1	TRBV5-5	ASSRQNDEQF
TRBJ1-1	TRBV6-6	ASSRPPDRWDTEAF
TRBJ1-6	TRBV19	ASSIDGGSPLH
TRBJ2-1	TRBV6-5	ASRIGVGGPGF
TRBJ2-5	TRBV19	ASSDRVWETQY
TRBJ2-1	TRBV6-5	ASSYSETSQGF
TRBJ2-7	TRBV30	ACRGAGAYEQY
TRBJ1-3	TRBV5-4	ASSFPGTGGGNTIY
TRBJ1-5	TRBV6-1	ATGQWYSNQPQH
TRBJ1-2	TRBV29-1	SVAETGHYGYT
TRBJ2-7	TRBV5-1	ASSLVTEEQY
TRBJ2-3	TRBV7-6	ASSPSGSTDTQY
TRBJ2-1	TRBV13	ASSSQVYYNEQF
TRBJ2-2	TRBV5-4	ASSPSNRVDTGELF
TRBJ2-5	TRBV29-1	SVLGQRRETQY
TRBJ1-1	TRBV30	AWSVGSLLVPEAF
TRBJ2-4	TRBV7-2	ASSLGGSGIRGKNIQY
TRBJ1-4	TRBV27	ASSLVRASNEKLF
TRBJ1-5	TRBV28	ASSLPWESNQPQH
TRBJ2-7	TRBV7-7	ASSLGAGALEQY
TRBJ2-1	TRBV6-6	ASSFRGEQF
TRBJ1-1	TRBV14	ASSRYTGLALREAF
TRBJ1-1	TRBV5-6	ASSPAIAGTGIEAF
TRBJ1-1	TRBV14	ASSHQRENTEAF
TRBJ2-3	TRBV7-3	ASSQTGDPDTQY
TRBJ2-1	TRBV13	ASSRGPGWGSYNEQF
TRBJ2-3	TRBV5-6	ASGLATDTQY
TRBJ2-7	TRBV15	ATSPHRGQATNEQY
TRBJ1-2	TRBV10-2	ASSEPGGGYT
TRBJ1-5	TRBV19	ASSPRGGEQPQH
TRBJ1-4	TRBV28	ASSLGQGNNEKLF
TRBJ1-2	TRBV27	ASSFTRQLEGYT
TRBJ2-1	TRBV5-6	ASSPDLVRGSYNEQF
TRBJ1-1	TRBV5-1	ASSLADTEAF
TRBJ2-7	TRBV4-2	ASSHGAGTGGYEQY
TRBJ1-1	TRBV11-2	ASSLWGEGTEAF
TRBJ2-6	TRBV27	ASSSYSGANVLT
TRBJ1-1	TRBV9	ASSSPLTGRSMNTEAF
TRBJ2-5	TRBV2	ASGVAKETQY
TRBJ1-1	TRBV4-2	ASSPGRDRGQTEAF
TRBJ2-1	TRBV4-1	ASSQDRVGNEQF